The 16 T cell receptor beta chains given below trace back to one sample, sequenced in a study of graft-versus-host responses after intestinal transplantation. Sequenced by immunoSEQ multiplex PCR; TCRdb stores in-frame clones only, minus some. The data contain approximately 9,600 clones, 75% to 90% of them singletons. Intraepithelial and lamina propria lymphocytes were released after the graft tissue was processed. The sample was ileum tissue, taken around 24 months after intestinal transplantation. These receptors were collected from a human patient who received an intestinal transplant, so some T cells may come from the graft donor.

This chain connects TRBV19 to TRBJ2-1, with 7 bases lining up with TRBD2. This CDR3 has 17 residues. Germline loops: CDR1 LNHDA, CDR2 SQIVND (reference sequence). With 3 bases clipped from V and 0 bases from J, the junction kept 8 bases outside the gene matches. The chain's CDR3 is CASSIGGRAISYNEQFF. For the CDR3, the DNA is TGTGCCAGTAGTATTGGGGGGAGGGCCATCTCCTACAATGAGCAGTTCTTC.

A single count supports this clone. The rearrangement joins TRBV2 to TRBJ2-6; no definite D call. The germline V gene encodes CDR1 SNHLY and CDR2 FYNNEI. Trimming shortened V by 1 base and J by 2 bases, and 6 bases separated the two germline ends. The CDR3 has 15 amino acids. CDR3: CASSEGHPGANVLTF. The CDR3 bases are TGTGCCAGCAGTGAAGGTCATCCTGGGGCCAACGTCCTGACTTTC.

The chain has TRBV6-8 and TRBJ1-4, with D tentatively TRBD1 (6 bases). The germline V gene has CDR1 MNHGY and CDR2 SAAAGT. This CDR3 has 18 residues. Deletions cut 4 bases from V and 6 bases from J, with 24 bases between. The CDR3 DNA follows: TGTGCCAGCAGTTTCCATTTGTATACCGACAGGAGATATGAAAAACTGTTTTTT. Protein: CASSFHLYTDRRYEKLFF.

The chain uses TRBV7-9 and TRBJ2-5; D is ambiguous. This CDR3 is built from 16 residues. V was cut by 7 bases and J by 4 bases, with 22 bases left in between. Germline assignment: CDR1 SEHNR and CDR2 FQNEAQ (reference sequence). DNA for the CDR3: TGTGCCAGCACCTCCCGAGCTCAGGCCTCTCGAGAGACCCAGTACTTC. Translation gives CASTSRAQASRETQYF.

This clone was seen only a few times. The rearrangement joins TRBV19 to TRBJ1-2, with a possible D match to TRBD1 (5 bases). Deletions cut 3 bases from V and 3 bases from J, with 14 bases between. The V gene's germline CDR1 is LNHDA and CDR2 SQIVND (reference sequence). The CDR3 contains 15 residues. CDR3 amino acids: CASSMSDISYYGYTF. The CDR3 nucleotides are TGTGCCAGTAGTATGTCGGACATATCCTACTATGGCTACACCTTC. The variable domain in full, completed from reference TRBV19 and TRBJ1-2, reads DGGITQSPKYLFRKEGQNVTLSCEQNLNHDAMYWYRQDPGQGLRLIYYSQIVNDFQKGDIAEGYSVSREKKESFPLTVTSAQKNPTAFYLCASSMSDISYYGYTFGSGTRLTVV.

The gene calls are TRBV7-3 and TRBJ2-7; TRBD2 matches 7 bases. Germline V CDR1 and CDR2: SGHTA, FQGTGA. This CDR3 is 14 amino acids long. Trimming at V came to 1 base and at J to 4 bases, leaving 4 bases not matched to a gene. This chain's CDR3 is CASSLNGGSYEQYF. The DNA for the CDR3 is TGTGCCAGCAGCTTAAACGGGGGGTCTTACGAGCAGTACTTC.

This clone has only a few counts. In DNA, the CDR3 is TGTGCTAGTGGTTCTGACAGGGGGGTAGATGAGCTGTTTTTT. As protein: CASGSDRGVDELFF. The chain has TRBV12-5 and TRBJ2-2; 9 bases fit TRBD1. This CDR3 has 14 amino acids. V lost 4 bases, J lost 11 bases, and 8 bases stayed unmatched. Per germline, CDR1 LGHNT and CDR2 FRNRAP.

The chain links TRBV6-1 to TRBJ2-4, with 15 bases lining up with TRBD2. Trimming cost V 4 bases and J 4 bases; bases outside gene matches: 8. The germline gives CDR1 MNHNS, CDR2 SASEGT. The CDR3 spans 18 residues. The CDR3 coding sequence is TGTGCCAGCAGTGCAGGACTAGCGGGAGGGTGGGGGAAAAACATTCAGTACTTC. It specifies CASSAGLAGGWGKNIQYF.

This chain uses TRBV6-5 with TRBJ1-4, with D uncertain. Per germline, CDR1 MNHEY and CDR2 SVGAGI. V was shortened by 0 bases and J by 0 bases, with 8 bases between the two germline ends. This CDR3 comprises 16 residues. The CDR3 DNA sequence: TGTGCCAGCAGTTACTCCTCCCTTGCAACTAATGAAAAACTGTTTTTT. Residues: CASSYSSLATNEKLFF.

The V and J genes are TRBV6-6 and TRBJ2-7, with 7 bases aligning to TRBD2. In germline, CDR1 is MNHNY, CDR2 SVGAGI (reference sequence). There are 15 residues in the CDR3. The trim removed 2 bases at V and 3 bases at J, leaving 7 bases unmatched. The CDR3 DNA sequence: TGTGCCAGCAGTTACGGCCAGCGGGACTACTACGAGCAGTACTTC. Its protein product is CASSYGQRDYYEQYF.

V gene TRBV13 combines with J gene TRBJ2-2, with TRBD2 matching 9 bases. Unmatched junction bases numbered 10, after V lost 5 bases and J lost 3 bases. The CDR3 length is 17 residues. Germline CDR1 PRHDT, CDR2 FYEKMQ (reference sequence). The CDR3 protein is CASSPTLAGAYTGELFF. In DNA, the CDR3 is TGTGCCAGCAGCCCGACCTTAGCGGGGGCCTACACCGGGGAGCTGTTTTTT.

This clone was seen more than once but under ten times. The chain couples TRBV11-2 to TRBJ1-1; D is perhaps TRBD1 (5 bases). Germline lookup yields CDR1 SGHAT and CDR2 FQNNGV. The germline V and J ends were trimmed by 1 base and 3 bases, with 18 bases remaining between them. The CDR3 has 17 residues. CDR3: CASSLGPEWGGDTEAFF. CDR3 nucleotides: TGTGCCAGCAGCTTAGGGCCAGAATGGGGGGGGGACACTGAAGCTTTCTTT. The variable domain in full, with the rest retrieved from reference TRBV11-2 and TRBJ1-1, is EAGVAQSPRYKIIEKRQSVAFWCNPISGHATLYWYQQILGQGPKLLIQFQNNGVVDDSQLPKDRFSAERLKGVDSTLKIQPAKLEDSAVYLCASSLGPEWGGDTEAFFGQGTRLTVV.

This chain joins TRBV7-6 and TRBJ1-5; 7 positions match TRBD1. Germline values: CDR1 SGHVS, CDR2 FNYEAQ. This CDR3 has 14 amino acids. J gave up 5 bases and V 5 bases, and 6 bases lay outside the gene matches. This CDR3 is CASSLRQGDQPQHF. CDR3 coding DNA: TGTGCCAGCAGCCTTAGACAGGGTGATCAGCCCCAGCATTTT.

The chain recombines TRBV5-6 with TRBJ1-5; 8 bases align to TRBD1. From germline, CDR1 is SGHDT and CDR2 YYEEEE. This CDR3 region has 15 residues. With 2 bases clipped from V and 4 bases from J, the junction kept 5 bases outside the gene matches. The CDR3 loop reads CASSFGQGLNQPQHF. In nucleotides, the CDR3 is TGTGCCAGCAGCTTTGGACAGGGCCTTAATCAGCCCCAGCATTTT.

The genes are TRBV6-1 and TRBJ2-7; D is unresolved. This CDR3 comprises 12 residues. Germline assignment: CDR1 MNHNS and CDR2 SASEGT. V was trimmed by 1 base and J by 5 bases, leaving 6 bases between them. The CDR3 DNA reads TGTGCCAGCAGTGAAGGTTGGGACGAGCAGTACTTC. Its protein product is CASSEGWDEQYF.

V is TRBV28 and J is TRBJ2-6; 7 bases map to TRBD1. J gave up 2 bases and V 6 bases, and 10 bases lay outside the gene matches. Germline-derived CDR1 and CDR2 are MDHEN and SYDVKM. The CDR3 consists of 17 residues. The CDR3 here is CASSDGIGGAGANVLTF. The CDR3 DNA follows: TGTGCCAGCAGCGATGGGATAGGGGGCGCTGGGGCCAACGTCCTGACTTTC.